Below, 21 T cell receptor beta chains from the same sample are listed, as sequenced in a study of T cell changes during pregnancy in multiple sclerosis. TCRdb's copy holds only in-frame clones and misses some; the assay was immunoSEQ multiplex PCR. The sample lists approximately 92,000 clones; about 92% were seen once. The sequences come from peripheral blood, collected in the first trimester of pregnancy. Every receptor here comes from a female donor with multiple sclerosis, enrolled in a pregnancy study.

The rearrangement links TRBV7-6 to TRBJ2-1; TRBD2 matches at 9 bases. Unmatched junction bases numbered 19, after V lost 1 base and J lost 0 bases. The CDR3 has 22 residues. The germline gives CDR1 SGHVS, CDR2 FNYEAQ. CDR3 residues: CASSLEGAPVLAGHHSYNEQFF. CDR3 in DNA: TGTGCCAGCAGCTTAGAAGGGGCCCCCGTACTAGCGGGCCACCACTCCTACAATGAGCAGTTCTTC.

CDR3 sequence: CASSRDSLGGELFF. The CDR3 bases are TGTGCCAGCAGCCGGGACTCCTTGGGCGGGGAGCTGTTTTTT. The rearrangement uses TRBV7-2 and TRBJ2-2; D might be TRBD2 (6 bases). Per germline, CDR1 SGHTA and CDR2 FQGNSA. The V end lost 5 bases, the J end lost 7 bases, and 14 bases lay between the germline ends. CDR3 length: 14 amino acids.

The chain employs TRBV4-3 and TRBJ2-2; 7 bases fit TRBD2. CDR3 size: 15 residues. Unmatched junction bases numbered 3, after V lost 0 bases and J lost 5 bases. Germline V gene lookup returns CDR1 LGHNA and CDR2 YSLEER. CDR3 sequence: CASSQDGRETGELFF. The CDR3, as DNA: TGCGCCAGCAGCCAAGATGGGCGGGAGACCGGGGAGCTGTTTTTT.

The rearrangement links TRBV6-8 to TRBJ2-3, with 7 positions matching TRBD1. CDR1 and CDR2 from the germline V gene are MNHGY and SAAAGT. The CDR3 has 15 amino acids. With V trimmed by 6 bases and J by 7 bases, 13 bases remained unmatched. The DNA for the CDR3 is TGTGCCAGCAGGCCCCCGGGACAGCTTTCCTATACGCAGTATTTT. The encoded protein is CASRPPGQLSYTQYF.

The chain carries TRBV30 and TRBJ2-1; 7 nucleotides align to TRBD2. CDR3 size: 13 residues. Germline trimming cut 4 bases from V and 4 bases from J; bases unmatched to any gene: 4. CDR1 and CDR2 (germline): GTSNPN, SVGIG (reference sequence). CDR3 sequence: CAWNVGGYNEQFF. Here the CDR3 DNA reads TGTGCCTGGAATGTGGGGGGGTACAATGAGCAGTTCTTC.

V gene TRBV9 combines with J gene TRBJ2-1; TRBD2 might be the D (6 bases). The length of the CDR3 is 16 residues. The germline V gene encodes CDR1 SGDLS and CDR2 YYNGEE. Trimming removed 2 bases at V and 4 bases at J, with 16 bases between. The CDR3 loop reads CASSVGPGTVYNEQFF. The CDR3 nucleotides read TGTGCCAGCAGCGTTGGGCCCGGGACTGTATACAATGAGCAGTTCTTC.

V and J are TRBV27 and TRBJ2-7, with D possibly TRBD1 on 6 matching bases. The V end lost 5 bases, the J end lost 0 bases, and 11 bases lay between the germline ends. Germline lookup yields CDR1 MNHEY and CDR2 SMNVEV (reference sequence). The CDR3 contains 14 residues. The CDR3 region has the DNA TGTGCCAGCAGTCTACAGGGTCACTCCTACGAGCAGTACTTC. It yields the protein CASSLQGHSYEQYF.

The genes are TRBV7-2 and TRBJ2-7; 8 bases align to TRBD2. The trim removed 1 base at V and 5 bases at J, leaving 7 bases unmatched. The CDR3 is 15 amino acids. Germline assignment: CDR1 SGHTA and CDR2 FQGNSA. CDR3 DNA: TGTGCCAGCAGCTTAGTACCGGGAGGGCCCCACGAGCAGTACTTC. It codes for CASSLVPGGPHEQYF.

The rearrangement links TRBV6-1 to TRBJ1-1, with D possibly being TRBD1 (5 bases). Trimming removed 6 bases at V and 4 bases at J, with 15 bases between. The CDR3 contains 14 residues. Germline values: CDR1 MNHNS, CDR2 SASEGT. The CDR3 spells CASRLLEGPTEAFF. The CDR3 bases are TGTGCCAGCAGGCTCCTGGAGGGGCCCACTGAAGCTTTCTTT.

CDR3 sequence: CASSSTPAGDTGELFF. DNA for the CDR3: TGCGCCAGCAGCTCAACCCCCGCAGGGGACACCGGGGAGCTGTTTTTT. The genes are TRBV5-1 and TRBJ2-2; D is possibly TRBD1 (6 bases). The ends were cut back, 3 bases at V and 3 bases at J, with 15 bases in the middle. CDR3 length: 16 residues. Germline values: CDR1 SGHRS, CDR2 YFSETQ.

This clone was seen a few times. The chain uses TRBV2 and TRBJ1-1; 8 bases map to TRBD1. Per the germline V gene, CDR1 is SNHLY and CDR2 is FYNNEI. The CDR3 is made up of 16 amino acids. The V segment lost 3 bases and the J segment 5 bases; nucleotides outside the gene matches: 11. The CDR3, as DNA: TGTGCCAGCAGTGACGCGGCAGGGGGCGCAGGGACTGAAGCTTTCTTT. It codes for CASSDAAGGAGTEAFF.

This rearrangement joins TRBV27 to TRBJ2-3; D perhaps matches TRBD2 (5 bases). The CDR3 covers 14 residues. The V end lost 3 bases, the J end lost 6 bases, and 13 bases lay between the germline ends. Germline V gene sequence: CDR1 MNHEY, CDR2 SMNVEV (reference sequence). This chain's CDR3 is CASSLEAGEDTQYF. The CDR3 bases are TGTGCCAGCAGTTTGGAGGCAGGAGAGGATACGCAGTATTTT.

This rearrangement joins TRBV28 to TRBJ2-7; TRBD2 matches 8 bases. CDR1 is MDHEN and CDR2 is SYDVKM in the germline V gene. The V and J ends lost 4 bases and 0 bases, in that order; junction bases with no gene match: 11. This CDR3 is 17 amino acids long. The CDR3 here is CASSYLSSGSSSYEQYF. CDR3 nucleotides: TGTGCCAGCAGTTACCTGTCTAGCGGGTCGAGCTCCTACGAGCAGTACTTC.

The chain uses TRBV27 and TRBJ2-1, with 8 bases lining up with TRBD2. Trimming removed 6 bases from V and 2 bases from J; junction bases left unmatched: 3. Germline-derived CDR1 and CDR2 are MNHEY and SMNVEV (reference sequence). CDR3 size: 14 residues. The CDR3 sequence: CASSIAGPYNEQFF. As DNA, the CDR3 is TGTGCCAGCAGCATAGCGGGGCCCTACAATGAGCAGTTCTTC.

The CDR3 reads CASVTGGTQYF. The CDR3 region has the DNA TGTGCCAGCGTAACGGGAGGGACCCAGTACTTC. The chain uses TRBV25-1 and TRBJ2-5; 7 nucleotides match TRBD2. Trimming cost V 8 bases and J 7 bases; bases outside gene matches: 4. Germline loops: CDR1 MGHDK, CDR2 SYGVNS. This CDR3 spans 11 amino acids.

The CDR3: CASSNTGYNQPQHF. The CDR3 nucleotides read TGTGCCAGTAGTAATACAGGTTACAATCAGCCCCAGCATTTT. The rearrangement links TRBV19 to TRBJ1-5; D is perhaps TRBD1 (5 bases). This CDR3 has 14 residues. The V gene's germline CDR1 is LNHDA and CDR2 SQIVND (reference sequence). Trimming shortened V by 4 bases and J by 3 bases, and 10 bases separated the two germline ends.

V usage is TRBV28 and J usage is TRBJ2-7, with D unclear. Germline V gene sequence: CDR1 MDHEN, CDR2 SYDVKM. This CDR3 has 11 residues. Trimming removed 5 bases at V and 5 bases at J, with 7 bases between. CDR3 amino acids: CASSLPDEQYF. The CDR3 region has the DNA TGTGCCAGCAGTCTCCCGGACGAGCAGTACTTC.

The rearrangement links TRBV27 to TRBJ2-7, with D maybe TRBD2 (5 bases). There are 13 residues in the CDR3. Germline-derived CDR1 and CDR2 are MNHEY and SMNVEV (reference sequence). V dropped 5 bases and J dropped 5 bases, with 13 bases sitting between them. The CDR3 nucleotides are TGTGCCAGCAGTCACAGTAGCGTAGACGAGCAGTACTTC. This codes for CASSHSSVDEQYF.

The CDR3 DNA reads TGTGCCAGCAGTTACTCTGGGCAAGTACCTAACTATGGCTACACCTTC. Translation: CASSYSGQVPNYGYTF. V and J are TRBV6-5 and TRBJ1-2; no definite D call. CDR3 length: 16 amino acids. V shed 0 bases and J shed 0 bases, with 11 bases lying between them. Germline CDR1 MNHEY, CDR2 SVGAGI.

J is TRBJ1-2 and V is TRBV28; the D gene is possibly TRBD1 (6 bases). Germline V gene data show CDR1 as MDHEN and CDR2 as SYDVKM. Trimming left V 5 bases short and J 4 bases short, with 17 bases between. The CDR3 length is 15 residues. The CDR3 loop reads CASSGHGGLGYGYTF. The CDR3 DNA follows: TGTGCCAGCAGTGGCCACGGGGGGCTCGGCTATGGCTACACCTTC.

V and J are TRBV28 and TRBJ2-5, with D tentatively TRBD2 (5 bases). The CDR3 contains 15 residues. Germline V gene sequence: CDR1 MDHEN, CDR2 SYDVKM. Trimming took 4 bases from V and 0 from J, leaving 12 bases between them. The CDR3 loop is CASSSAAVNQETQYF. For the CDR3, the DNA is TGTGCCAGCAGTTCAGCGGCAGTCAACCAAGAGACCCAGTACTTC.